The following is a TCR beta chain sequence with its context. No antigen is known for it. This entry comes from a study of PD-1 blockade in classical Hodgkin lymphoma. This CDR3 comprises 15 residues. Germline V gene lookup returns CDR1 LNHDA and CDR2 SQIVND (reference sequence). V was cut by 1 base and J by 5 bases, with 15 bases left in between. Relapse after autologous stem cell transplantation occurred in every patient, and brentuximab vedotin exposure varied. Study-wide results and caveats: Relapsed/refractory patients reportedly had lower baseline diversity than newly diagnosed patients.

TCRdb's table, derived via immunoSEQ multiplex PCR, lists solely in-frame clones and lacks some. The sample carries more than 40,000 clones, 88% recorded once. The rearrangement joins TRBV19 to TRBJ2-7; TRBD1 is a possible D gene (6 bases). The receptor's source is a human donor with classical Hodgkin lymphoma. The material sequenced was peripheral blood mononuclear cells (PBMCs), taken at baseline. The CDR3 bases are TGTGCCAGTAGTATAGCGGGAACAGGGTCCCACGAGCAGTACTTC. Translation: CASSIAGTGSHEQYF.